A single sample is the source of the 17 T cell receptor beta chains below, sequenced in a study of pediatric ulcerative colitis. Generated by immunoSEQ multiplex PCR, the TCRdb table keeps only in-frame clones and is missing some. The sample lists 55,000 to 75,000 clones; roughly nine tenths were seen once. Sequencing used blood. These receptors were obtained from a boy aged 5 to 17 with severe ulcerative colitis.

This clone appeared a single time. This chain links TRBV13 with TRBJ2-1; D gene unclear. The CDR3 totals 15 residues. Germline V lookup: CDR1 PRHDT, CDR2 FYEKMQ (reference sequence). Trimming took off 5 bases at V and 8 bases at J, with 19 bases between the two ends. The CDR3 protein is CASSPRAPGFHEQFF. The CDR3, as DNA: TGTGCCAGCAGCCCACGGGCCCCCGGGTTCCATGAGCAGTTCTTC.

The gene calls are TRBV29-1 and TRBJ2-7; D unresolved. V lost 6 bases, J lost 0 bases, and 15 bases lay in between. CDR1 and CDR2 (germline): SQVTM, ANQGSEA. There are 14 residues in the CDR3. CDR3 sequence: CSVETLANSYEQYF. For the CDR3, the DNA is TGCAGCGTGGAAACTTTAGCTAACTCCTACGAGCAGTACTTC.

This chain connects TRBV2 to TRBJ2-1; D not certain. The CDR3 contains 10 residues. Germline V lookup: CDR1 SNHLY, CDR2 FYNNEI. Trimming stripped 9 bases from V and 5 bases from J, with 5 bases between. The CDR3 here is CASSNNEQFF. The CDR3 DNA reads TGTGCCAGTTCTAACAATGAGCAGTTCTTC.

The chain couples TRBV5-1 to TRBJ2-1, with a possible D match to TRBD1 (6 bases). The CDR3 totals 14 residues. Trimming removed 1 base at V and 7 bases at J, with 12 bases between. Germline V gene data show CDR1 as SGHRS and CDR2 as YFSETQ. The CDR3 protein is CASSLYPGTNEQFF. The DNA of the CDR3 is TGCGCCAGCAGCTTGTATCCAGGGACAAATGAGCAGTTCTTC.

The rearrangement uses TRBV9 and TRBJ2-7; D is possibly TRBD1 or TRBD2 (5 bases each). Trimming cost V 0 bases and J 6 bases, with 10 bases left between them. The length of the CDR3 is 13 residues. Germline CDR1 is SGDLS and CDR2 is YYNGEE. The CDR3 nucleotides read TGTGCCAGCAGCGTAGTCCCAGGGACCGAGCAGTACTTC. Residues: CASSVVPGTEQYF. The full variable domain, in which reference TRBV9 and TRBJ2-7 provide the parts outside the CDR3, is DSGVTQTPKHLITATGQRVTLRCSPRSGDLSVYWYQQSLDQGLQFLIQYYNGEERAKGNILERFSAQQFPDLHSELNLSSLELGDSALYFCASSVVPGTEQYFGPGTRLTVT.

This clone was seen more than once but under ten times. This chain connects TRBV6-1 to TRBJ1-3; D gene unclear. From germline, CDR1 is MNHNS and CDR2 SASEGT. Trimming removed 6 bases at V and 4 bases at J, with 7 bases between. The length of the CDR3 is 12 residues. DNA for the CDR3: TGTGCCAGCAGAGCACTCGGAAACACCATATATTTT. Amino acid sequence: CASRALGNTIYF.

The sample holds a few counts of this clone. This chain connects TRBV7-9 to TRBJ1-2; no reliable D call. V lost 6 bases to trimming and J lost 8 bases, with 22 bases between them. Per germline, CDR1 SEHNR and CDR2 FQNEAQ (reference sequence). The CDR3 is 15 amino acids. CDR3 sequence reads: CASRPPGPELQGYTF. CDR3 DNA: TGTGCCAGCAGGCCGCCGGGTCCGGAACTACAGGGCTACACCTTC.

V and J are TRBV9 and TRBJ1-2; no clear D gene. CDR1 is SGDLS and CDR2 is YYNGEE in the germline V gene. This CDR3 is 17 amino acids long. V lost 0 bases and J 4 bases, leaving 19 bases between the germline ends. CDR3 residues: CASSVGLKDWEIYGYTF. The CDR3 nucleotides are TGTGCCAGCAGCGTAGGGTTAAAAGACTGGGAGATCTATGGCTACACCTTC. Full variable domain (remainder filled in from reference TRBV9 and TRBJ1-2): DSGVTQTPKHLITATGQRVTLRCSPRSGDLSVYWYQQSLDQGLQFLIQYYNGEERAKGNILERFSAQQFPDLHSELNLSSLELGDSALYFCASSVGLKDWEIYGYTFGSGTRLTVV.

This chain uses TRBV9 with TRBJ1-4; 8 bases are shared with TRBD1. The CDR3 totals 16 residues. Germline values: CDR1 SGDLS, CDR2 YYNGEE. J gave up 8 bases and V 3 bases, and 12 bases lay outside the gene matches. The CDR3 sequence is CASSAEGQAKKEKLFF. CDR3 nucleotides: TGTGCCAGCAGCGCGGAGGGACAGGCCAAAAAGGAAAAACTGTTTTTT.

The chain combines TRBV18 with TRBJ2-7, with a weak D call TRBD1 (6 bases). The CDR3 has 14 amino acids. The germline V gene encodes CDR1 KGHSH and CDR2 LQKENI. Trimming took 3 bases from V and 0 from J, leaving 9 bases between them. The CDR3 region is CASSPYRDSYEQYF. The CDR3, as DNA: TGTGCCAGCTCACCCTACAGGGACTCCTACGAGCAGTACTTC.

V and J are TRBV5-8 and TRBJ2-1, with 10 positions matching TRBD2. The V and J ends lost 2 bases and 15 bases, in that order; junction bases with no gene match: 8. Looked up from germline, CDR1 is SGHTS and CDR2 is YDEGEE. The CDR3 is 13 amino acids. CDR3 nucleotide sequence: TGTGCCAGCAGCTTTCTAGCTAGCGGGAGTTCGTTCTTC. The encoded protein is CASSFLASGSSFF.

The chain combines TRBV5-8 with TRBJ2-7; D may be TRBD1 (5 bases). V lost 2 bases to trimming and J lost 3 bases, with 9 bases between them. There are 13 residues in the CDR3. Germline assignment: CDR1 SGHTS and CDR2 YDEGEE. The CDR3 loop is CASSFNTGYEQYF. DNA for the CDR3: TGTGCCAGCAGCTTTAATACAGGCTACGAGCAGTACTTC.

The chain joins TRBV5-1 to TRBJ2-1; D is undetermined. This CDR3 is built from 14 residues. Germline CDR1 reads SGHRS; CDR2 reads YFSETQ. V lost 1 base and J lost 2, with 7 bases in between. CDR3 protein: CASSLTGPYNEQFF. CDR3 DNA sequence: TGCGCCAGCAGCTTGACTGGGCCCTACAATGAGCAGTTCTTC.

The J gene is TRBJ2-1, the V gene TRBV10-3; D is tentatively TRBD1 or TRBD2 (5 bases each). This CDR3 contains 14 residues. Germline CDR1 reads ENHRY; CDR2 reads SYGVKD. Trimming stripped 4 bases from V and 4 bases from J, with 11 bases between. The CDR3 region is CAISARDQYNEQFF. CDR3 coding DNA: TGTGCCATCAGTGCCCGGGACCAGTACAATGAGCAGTTCTTC.

The rearrangement joins TRBV4-2 to TRBJ2-1; 11 nucleotides line up with TRBD2. The germline V gene has CDR1 LGHNA and CDR2 YNFKEQ. The CDR3 has 15 residues. The trim removed 8 bases at V and 2 bases at J, leaving 5 bases unmatched. The CDR3 coding sequence is TGTGCCAGCCGGGAACTAGCGGGGGCCTACAATGAGCAGTTCTTC. The encoded protein is CASRELAGAYNEQFF.

The chain uses TRBV7-8 and TRBJ2-3, with TRBD1 as a possible D gene (5 bases). The CDR3 has 15 residues. Germline V lookup: CDR1 SGHVS, CDR2 FQNEAQ. V was clipped by 5 bases and J by 6 bases, with 18 bases between them. In nucleotides, the CDR3 is TGTGCCAGCAGCCCCGAGGACAACCTGAGCGATACGCAGTATTTT. It yields the protein CASSPEDNLSDTQYF.

This chain links TRBV6-5 with TRBJ1-1, with D hard to call. Germline V gene lookup returns CDR1 MNHEY and CDR2 SVGAGI. V was trimmed by 4 bases and J by 6 bases, leaving 12 bases between them. CDR3 size: 13 residues. CDR3 region: CASSFTSSAEAFF. The CDR3 DNA sequence: TGTGCCAGCAGTTTCACTAGTTCAGCTGAAGCTTTCTTT.